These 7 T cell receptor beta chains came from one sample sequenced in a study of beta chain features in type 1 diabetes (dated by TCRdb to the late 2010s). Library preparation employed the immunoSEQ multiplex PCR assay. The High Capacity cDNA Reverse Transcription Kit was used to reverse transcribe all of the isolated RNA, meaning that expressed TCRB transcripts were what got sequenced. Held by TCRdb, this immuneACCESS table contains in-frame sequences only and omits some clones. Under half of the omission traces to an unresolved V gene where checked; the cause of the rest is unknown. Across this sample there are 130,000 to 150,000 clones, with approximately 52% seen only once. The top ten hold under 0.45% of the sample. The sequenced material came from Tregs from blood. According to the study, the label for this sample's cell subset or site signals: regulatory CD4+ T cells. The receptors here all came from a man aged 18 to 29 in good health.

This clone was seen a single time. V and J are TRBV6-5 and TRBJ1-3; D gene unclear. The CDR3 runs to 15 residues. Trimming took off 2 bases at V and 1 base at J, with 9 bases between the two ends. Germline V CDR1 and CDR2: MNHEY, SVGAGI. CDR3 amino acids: CASSYDLDSGNTIYF. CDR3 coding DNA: TGTGCCAGCAGTTACGATTTAGATTCTGGAAACACCATATATTTT.

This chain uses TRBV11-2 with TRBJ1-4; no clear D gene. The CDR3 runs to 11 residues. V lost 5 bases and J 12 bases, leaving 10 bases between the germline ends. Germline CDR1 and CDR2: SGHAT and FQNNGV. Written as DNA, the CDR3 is TGTGCCAGCAGCCAAAGCCCGGAACTGTTTTTT. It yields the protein CASSQSPELFF.

CDR3 bases: TGCGCCAGCAGGGGCGCGGGAGGGCACAATGAGCAGTTCTTC. Translated: CASRGAGGHNEQFF. The chain couples TRBV10-2 to TRBJ2-1; 9 positions match TRBD2. In germline, CDR1 is WSHSY, CDR2 SAAADI. Unmatched junction bases numbered 5, after V lost 6 bases and J lost 5 bases. The CDR3 length is 14 residues.

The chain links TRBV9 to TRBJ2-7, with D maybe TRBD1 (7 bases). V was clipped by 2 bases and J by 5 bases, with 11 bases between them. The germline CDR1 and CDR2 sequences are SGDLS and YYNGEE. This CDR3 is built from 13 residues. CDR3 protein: CASSVTGTDEQYF. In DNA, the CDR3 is TGTGCCAGCAGCGTGACAGGGACTGACGAGCAGTACTTC. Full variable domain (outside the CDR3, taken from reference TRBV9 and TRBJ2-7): DSGVTQTPKHLITATGQRVTLRCSPRSGDLSVYWYQQSLDQGLQFLIQYYNGEERAKGNILERFSAQQFPDLHSELNLSSLELGDSALYFCASSVTGTDEQYFGPGTRLTVT.

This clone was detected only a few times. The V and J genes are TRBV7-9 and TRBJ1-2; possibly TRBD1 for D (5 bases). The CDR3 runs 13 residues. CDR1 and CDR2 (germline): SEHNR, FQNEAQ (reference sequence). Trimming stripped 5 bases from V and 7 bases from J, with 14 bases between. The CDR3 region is CASSMTEVVGYTF. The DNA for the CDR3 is TGTGCCAGCAGCATGACAGAGGTTGTTGGCTACACCTTC.

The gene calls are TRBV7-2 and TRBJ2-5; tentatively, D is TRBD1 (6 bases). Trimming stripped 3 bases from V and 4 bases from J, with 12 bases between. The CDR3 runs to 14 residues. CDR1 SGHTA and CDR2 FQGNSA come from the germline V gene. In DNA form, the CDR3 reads TGTGCCAGCAGCTTCTCTCAGGGGACAGAGACCCAGTACTTC. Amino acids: CASSFSQGTETQYF.

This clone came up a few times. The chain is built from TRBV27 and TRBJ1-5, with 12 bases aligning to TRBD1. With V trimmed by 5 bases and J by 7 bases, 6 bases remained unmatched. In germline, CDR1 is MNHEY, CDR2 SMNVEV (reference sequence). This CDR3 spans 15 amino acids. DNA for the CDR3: TGTGCCAGCAGTGGCGGGACAGGGGGCCGGCAGCCCCAGCATTTT. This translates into CASSGGTGGRQPQHF.